These T cell receptor beta chains were read from a single sample in a study of cytomegalovirus exposure and HLA in healthy donors. Using immunoSEQ multiplex PCR, the repertoire was profiled, and TCRdb retains in-frame clones only, with some absent. Here the sample spans 150,000 to 200,000 clones, around 62% being singletons. Sequenced material: PBMCs. The receptors originated from a man aged 40-50 years in good health and CMV-seronegative. The CDR3 runs from the conserved cysteine through the conserved F or W. A D gene is named only where the DNA matches it firmly. Clone size is stated in some rows and not others, as once, few, many or a class when expanded.

NA	TRBV19	TRBJ1-5	NA	CASSIRQGSQPQHF	TGTGCCAGTAGTATACGGCAGGGGTCTCAGCCCCAGCATTTT
NA	TRBV6-5	TRBJ2-5	NA	CASTGLLVETQYF	TGTGCCAGCACGGGATTACTAGTAGAGACCCAGTACTTC
few	TRBV7-2	TRBJ2-5	NA	CASSLVVAGRETQYF	TGTGCCAGCAGCTTAGTAGTGGCAGGGCGAGAGACCCAGTACTTC
NA	TRBV25-1	TRBJ1-1	NA	CASRNTGPFNTEAFF	TGTGCCAGCAGAAATACAGGGCCGTTTAACACTGAAGCTTTCTTT
NA	TRBV14	TRBJ2-7	TRBD1	CASSPLGTDYEQYF	TGTGCCAGCAGCCCCCTTGGGACAGACTACGAGCAGTACTTC
NA	TRBV11-2	TRBJ2-1	NA	CASILGSSFGEQFF	TGTGCCAGTATACTGGGGAGCTCTTTTGGTGAGCAGTTCTTC
NA	TRBV7-9	TRBJ2-3	TRBD1	CASSPGQGLADTQYF	TGTGCCAGCAGCCCGGGACAGGGTTTGGCAGATACGCAGTATTTT
NA	TRBV5-1	TRBJ2-7	TRBD2	CASRSGGGAIYEQYF	TGCGCCAGCAGGAGCGGCGGGGGGGCCATCTACGAGCAGTACTTC
NA	TRBV2	TRBJ1-5	TRBD1	CAGNRGINQPQHF	TGTGCCGGAAACAGGGGGATCAATCAGCCCCAGCATTTT
NA	TRBV7-7	TRBJ2-1	NA	CASSPGRGGNNEQFF	TGTGCCAGCAGCCCCGGTAGGGGAGGAAACAATGAGCAGTTCTTC
NA	TRBV11-2	TRBJ1-1	NA	CASRQSLGNTEAFF	TGTGCCAGCAGACAGTCGCTCGGAAACACTGAAGCTTTCTTT
few	TRBV15	TRBJ1-4	NA	CATNPTGGTNEKLFF	TGTGCCACCAACCCAACTGGGGGGACTAATGAAAAACTGTTTTTT
NA	TRBV29-1	TRBJ1-2	NA	CSGSSGSYGYTF	TGCAGCGGGAGTTCGGGGAGCTATGGCTACACCTTC
NA	TRBV7-9	TRBJ2-6	TRBD1	CASRGQGQGYHSGANVLTF	TGTGCCAGCAGGGGCCAAGGACAGGGGTACCATTCTGGGGCCAACGTCCTGACTTTC
NA	TRBV6-1	TRBJ1-5	NA	CASSDNRGGNQPQHF	TGTGCCAGCAGTGATAATAGGGGTGGCAATCAGCCCCAGCATTTT
NA	TRBV7-9	TRBJ2-1	TRBD2	CASSLDGLAGDEQFF	TGTGCCAGCAGCTTAGATGGACTAGCGGGAGACGAGCAGTTCTTC
NA	TRBV7-2	TRBJ2-3	TRBD2	CASSRRLAGADTQYF	TGTGCCAGCAGCCGGCGACTAGCGGGAGCCGATACGCAGTATTTT
NA	TRBV5-6	TRBJ1-1	TRBD1	CASSFTDRENTEAFF	TGTGCCAGCAGCTTTACGGACAGGGAGAACACTGAAGCTTTCTTT
NA	TRBV7-2	TRBJ2-7	NA	CASSALDKYEQYF	TGTGCCAGCAGCGCCCTCGACAAATACGAGCAGTACTTC
few	TRBV6-4	TRBJ2-2	TRBD1	CASSGQGAGGELFF	TGTGCCAGCAGTGGACAGGGGGCAGGCGGGGAGCTGTTTTTT
NA	TRBV29-1	TRBJ2-7	NA	CSVYAYLDRSSSYEQYF	TGCAGCGTTTACGCTTACCTTGACAGGTCCAGCTCCTACGAGCAGTACTTC
NA	TRBV5-1	TRBJ2-5	NA	CASSSRPGAETQYF	TGCGCCAGCAGCTCGAGACCTGGGGCGGAGACCCAGTACTTC
once	TRBV6-5	TRBJ2-1	NA	CASSYSSRAYNEQFF	TGTGCCAGCAGTTACTCGAGTCGGGCCTACAATGAGCAGTTCTTC
few	TRBV5-5	TRBJ2-1	NA	CASSSGGNGAYNEQFF	TGTGCCAGCAGCTCTGGGGGGAACGGAGCCTACAATGAGCAGTTCTTC
NA	TRBV9	TRBJ2-7	TRBD2	CASSVDPAGGDEQYF	TGTGCCAGCAGCGTAGATCCCGCTGGGGGGGACGAGCAGTACTTC